The 22 T cell receptor beta chains listed next were all sequenced from one sample in a study of T cell responses to AZD1222 COVID-19 vaccine. Using immunoSEQ multiplex PCR, the repertoire was profiled, and TCRdb retains in-frame clones only, with some absent. The sample yields about 39,000 clones, roughly 85% seen once. The source was peripheral blood, collected 28 days after the second dose of the MenACWY control vaccine. Receptors were obtained from an adult who received the MenACWY meningococcal vaccine as a control.

The V call is TRBV30, the J call TRBJ2-7; 10 bases agree with TRBD2. Trimming removed 1 base from V and 3 bases from J; junction bases left unmatched: 9. Germline V lookup: CDR1 GTSNPN, CDR2 SVGIG (reference sequence). The CDR3 runs 16 residues. In DNA form, the CDR3 reads TGTGCCTGGAGTGCAGCAAGCGGGAGGGCCAACTACGAGCAGTACTTC. Encoded protein: CAWSAASGRANYEQYF.

This clone was seen only a few times. V is TRBV7-9 and J is TRBJ2-7, with D maybe TRBD2 (5 bases). The CDR3 extends over 13 amino acids. V gave up 3 bases and J gave up 2 bases, with 8 bases separating them. Germline assignment: CDR1 SEHNR and CDR2 FQNEAQ (reference sequence). DNA for the CDR3: TGTGCCAGCAGCTTCTCGGGGACCTACGAGCAGTACTTC. Translation gives CASSFSGTYEQYF.

The V call is TRBV5-6, the J call TRBJ1-2; D gene unclear. CDR1 is SGHDT and CDR2 is YYEEEE in the germline V gene. Trimming cost V 6 bases and J 8 bases, with 14 bases left between them. This CDR3 has 12 residues. CDR3 sequence (DNA): TGTGCCAGCACCCTTGCTGGTGGGGGCTACACCTTC. Translation gives CASTLAGGGYTF. The variable domain in full, completed from reference TRBV5-6 and TRBJ1-2, reads DAGVTQSPTHLIKTRGQQVTLRCSPKSGHDTVSWYQQALGQGPQFIFQYYEEEERQRGNFPDRFSGHQFPNYSSELNVNALLLGDSALYLCASTLAGGGYTFGSGTRLTVV.

This clone was seen more than once but under ten times. V is TRBV7-9 and J is TRBJ2-7, with 8 positions matching TRBD2. This CDR3 spans 13 amino acids. Losses at the gene ends were 9 bases for V and 6 bases for J; bases not matched to a gene: 10. CDR1 SEHNR and CDR2 FQNEAQ come from the germline V gene (reference sequence). CDR3 residues: CASWAGGTGEQYF. For the CDR3, the DNA is TGTGCCAGTTGGGCGGGGGGAACTGGCGAGCAGTACTTC.

CDR3 nucleotide sequence: TGTGCCAGCAGCTTATCTAACCTAGCGGGGGACTTCTACAATGAGCAGTTCTTC. Translated, it gives CASSLSNLAGDFYNEQFF. The rearrangement joins TRBV7-9 to TRBJ2-1; 10 nucleotides align to TRBD2. Germline CDR1 is SEHNR and CDR2 is FQNEAQ (reference sequence). This CDR3 spans 18 amino acids. V dropped 2 bases and J dropped 3; count of bases not matched to a gene: 10.

This clone was counted once. The genes are TRBV19 and TRBJ2-7, with 9 bases fitting TRBD1. The germline gives CDR1 LNHDA, CDR2 SQIVND (reference sequence). This CDR3 has 15 residues. After removal of 1 base from V and 2 bases from J, the junction contained 3 bases not matched to a gene. For the CDR3, the DNA is TGTGCCAGTAGTATAGGCGGGACAGGGACCTACGAGCAGTACTTC. Its translation: CASSIGGTGTYEQYF.

The gene calls are TRBV6-5 and TRBJ1-1; possible D gene TRBD1, 6 bases. The CDR3 has 14 residues. V was trimmed by 8 bases and J by 12 bases, leaving 25 bases between them. In germline, CDR1 is MNHEY, CDR2 SVGAGI. CDR3 protein: CASQTRGDWKLTFF. DNA of the CDR3: TGTGCCAGCCAAACGAGGGGGGATTGGAAGTTAACTTTCTTT.

The chain couples TRBV27 to TRBJ2-7, with 10 positions matching TRBD2. This CDR3 has 17 residues. With V trimmed by 6 bases and J by 0 bases, 11 bases remained unmatched. From germline, CDR1 is MNHEY and CDR2 SMNVEV (reference sequence). The DNA for the CDR3 is TGTGCCAGCAGAAATCCGGGACTAGCGTATAGCTCCTACGAGCAGTACTTC. Amino acids: CASRNPGLAYSSYEQYF.

The gene calls are TRBV5-1 and TRBJ2-7; D possibly corresponds to TRBD1 (5 bases). Germline values: CDR1 SGHRS, CDR2 YFSETQ. V shed 0 bases and J shed 3 bases, with 13 bases lying between them. There are 15 residues in the CDR3. CDR3 in DNA: TGCGCCAGCAGCTTGGCCCCGGACAAACTCTACGAGCAGTACTTC. It is translated as CASSLAPDKLYEQYF.

The V call is TRBV30, the J call TRBJ1-5; D is unclear. The CDR3 has 13 amino acids. V shed 3 bases and J shed 4 bases, with 10 bases lying between them. Per the germline V gene, CDR1 is GTSNPN and CDR2 is SVGIG (reference sequence). Here the CDR3 DNA reads TGTGCCTGGAGCCGCTATGAGAATCAGCCCCAGCATTTT. The encoded protein is CAWSRYENQPQHF.

The chain uses TRBV28 and TRBJ1-1; D unresolved. The germline gives CDR1 MDHEN, CDR2 SYDVKM. Trimming took off 3 bases at V and 4 bases at J, with 3 bases between the two ends. The CDR3 loop spans 11 amino acids. CDR3 sequence: CASSFVTEAFF. The CDR3 region has the DNA TGTGCCAGCAGTTTTGTCACTGAAGCTTTCTTT.

V and J are TRBV10-3 and TRBJ1-5, with D tentatively TRBD1 (5 bases). CDR1 is ENHRY and CDR2 is SYGVKD in the germline V gene. V lost 10 bases and J 5 bases, leaving 18 bases between the germline ends. The CDR3 runs 14 residues. The CDR3 DNA reads TGTGCCACCTCGTGGGCCCAGGGAGATCAGCCCCAGCATTTT. Its protein is CATSWAQGDQPQHF.

The gene calls are TRBV19 and TRBJ1-4; 7 nucleotides agree with TRBD1. Germline CDR1 is LNHDA and CDR2 is SQIVND (reference sequence). This CDR3 region has 14 residues. After removal of 4 bases from V and 7 bases from J, the junction contained 6 bases not matched to a gene. For the CDR3, the DNA is TGTGCCAGTAGTACAGGGGGGACGGGTGAAAAACTGTTTTTT. Translated, it gives CASSTGGTGEKLFF.

The chain combines TRBV27 with TRBJ2-5; maybe TRBD1 (6 bases). This CDR3 contains 13 residues. Between the trimmed V and J ends, which lost 6 bases and 6 bases, there was a span of 14 bases. CDR1 MNHEY and CDR2 SMNVEV come from the germline V gene (reference sequence). CDR3 residues: CASRGASAKTQYF. CDR3 in DNA: TGTGCCAGCAGGGGGGCGTCAGCGAAGACCCAGTACTTC.

This clone was counted a single time. The rearrangement uses TRBV10-2 and TRBJ1-1; the D gene is possibly TRBD1 (5 bases). This CDR3 region has 15 residues. Trimming removed 6 bases at V and 0 bases at J, with 14 bases between. Germline V gives CDR1 WSHSY, CDR2 SAAADI. In nucleotides, the CDR3 is TGCGCCAGCAGCGGAGGAAGGGGCTTGAACACTGAAGCTTTCTTT. This gives the protein CASSGGRGLNTEAFF.

This chain links TRBV6-5 with TRBJ1-1; 7 bases are shared with TRBD1. Germline V gives CDR1 MNHEY, CDR2 SVGAGI. The junction had 4 bases not matched to a gene; V was cut back by 6 bases and J by 0 bases. This CDR3 is built from 14 residues. The CDR3 DNA sequence: TGTGCCAGCAGCCCACAGGGGATGAACACTGAAGCTTTCTTT. Translated: CASSPQGMNTEAFF.

The rearrangement uses TRBV7-6 and TRBJ2-7, with TRBD1 as a possible D gene (5 bases). The CDR3 length is 17 residues. Trimming took 3 bases from V and 2 from J, leaving 20 bases between them. Germline-derived CDR1 and CDR2 are SGHVS and FNYEAQ. The CDR3 coding sequence is TGTGCCAGCAGCTTTTCCTTCAAGGGGCAGGCTACCTACGAGCAGTACTTC. Amino acids: CASSFSFKGQATYEQYF.

The chain uses TRBV6-6 and TRBJ2-1, with 9 positions matching TRBD1. Germline loops: CDR1 MNHNY, CDR2 SVGAGI (reference sequence). J was trimmed by 8 bases and V by 0 bases; bases with no gene match: 2. This CDR3 spans 14 amino acids. The CDR3 coding sequence is TGTGCCAGCAGTTACTCGGGACAGGGCTATGAGCAGTTCTTC. Amino acid sequence: CASSYSGQGYEQFF.

This chain uses TRBV7-3 with TRBJ2-1; D not resolved. The CDR3 has 15 residues. Germline CDR1 and CDR2: SGHTA and FQGTGA. Trimming shortened V by 0 bases and J by 4 bases, and 10 bases separated the two germline ends. CDR3 sequence reads: CASSLTNTLYNEQFF. The DNA of the CDR3 is TGTGCCAGCAGCTTAACGAACACTTTATACAATGAGCAGTTCTTC.

The chain couples TRBV7-2 to TRBJ2-7, with 7 bases fitting TRBD1. The V gene's germline CDR1 is SGHTA and CDR2 FQGNSA. This CDR3 is 15 amino acids long. Trimming at V came to 5 bases and at J to 1 base, leaving 8 bases not matched to a gene. The CDR3 DNA is TGTGCCAGCAGCGCTCGGACAGGTCTATCCTACGAGCAGTACTTC. It translates to CASSARTGLSYEQYF.

The chain joins TRBV10-1 to TRBJ2-3; 15 bases map to TRBD2. J lost 7 bases, V lost 5 bases, and 4 bases had no gene match. The CDR3 spans 15 residues. Germline CDR1 reads WNHNN; CDR2 reads SYGVQD (reference sequence). The CDR3: CASSSGLAGGNTQYF. The DNA for the CDR3 is TGCGCCAGCAGTTCGGGACTAGCGGGAGGAAATACGCAGTATTTT.

The CDR3 protein is CASSIPGSSYEQYF. The CDR3 region has the DNA TGTGCCAGTAGTATACCGGGCAGCTCCTACGAGCAGTACTTC. V usage is TRBV19 and J usage is TRBJ2-7, with D hard to call. The germline CDR1 and CDR2 sequences are LNHDA and SQIVND (reference sequence). V gave up 2 bases and J gave up 0 bases, with 8 bases separating them. The CDR3 runs to 14 residues. Based on the CDR3 plus reference TRBV19 and TRBJ2-7, the full variable domain is DGGITQSPKYLFRKEGQNVTLSCEQNLNHDAMYWYRQDPGQGLRLIYYSQIVNDFQKGDIAEGYSVSREKKESFPLTVTSAQKNPTAFYLCASSIPGSSYEQYFGPGTRLTVT.